The subject of this entry is one T cell receptor beta chain. The antigen is not known. This sample was included in a study of OX40 agonist ivuxolimab in advanced cancers. The wider study: Each dose-escalation patient presented with hepatocellular carcinoma, melanoma, renal cell or head and neck cancer. Earlier treatment with anti-PD-1, anti-PD-L1 or anti-CTLA-4 was permitted, and roughly 40% had received some.

Study findings and constraints: Low normalized clonal expansion also occurred in some nonresponding patients.

Generated by immunoSEQ multiplex PCR, the TCRdb table keeps only in-frame clones and is missing some. Here the sample spans about 69,000 clones, more than 80% being singletons. This specimen was CD4+ or CD8+ T cells sorted from blood, taken in a trial of the OX40 agonist ivuxolimab. This TCR derives from an adult with an advanced solid tumor such as melanoma, head and neck, liver or kidney cancer.

The CDR3 protein is CASSYRQGENIQYF. DNA for the CDR3: TGCGCCAGCAGCTATCGACAGGGGGAAAACATTCAGTACTTC. The chain recombines TRBV5-1 with TRBJ2-4, with 9 bases fitting TRBD1. CDR3 length: 14 residues. Looked up from germline, CDR1 is SGHRS and CDR2 is YFSETQ. After removal of 3 bases from V and 5 bases from J, the junction contained 3 bases not matched to a gene.